The 27 T cell receptor beta chains presented below share a single source sample, sequenced in a study of blood T cell repertoires in COVID-19. The protocol was immunoSEQ multiplex PCR, while the TCRdb copy is restricted to in-frame clones and leaves out a portion. Among around 150,000 clones listed, more than 75% were seen once. The sample consisted of peripheral blood. Receptors originate from a man aged 55 to 70 with active or convalescent COVID-19.

Note on this clone: Other DNA variants within this sample encode the same CDR3. The V call is TRBV7-9, the J call TRBJ1-4; a possible D gene is TRBD1 (6 bases). V was cut by 1 base and J by 3 bases, with 6 bases left in between. Germline V gives CDR1 SEHNR, CDR2 FQNEAQ (reference sequence). The CDR3 contains 14 residues. CDR3 DNA: TGTGCCAGCAGCTTAGAGGGGGCTAATGAAAAACTGTTTTTT. It specifies CASSLEGANEKLFF.

The chain is built from TRBV3-1 (or the pseudogene TRBV3-2) and TRBJ1-5; tentatively, D is TRBD1 (5 bases). The V and J ends lost 4 bases and 4 bases respectively, with 8 bases between them. The V gene's germline CDR1 is LGHDT and CDR2 YNNKEL (reference sequence). The CDR3 runs 13 residues. This CDR3 reads CASSLAGNQPQHF. CDR3 bases: TGTGCCAGCAGCCTAGCAGGGAATCAGCCCCAGCATTTT.

This chain connects TRBV19 to TRBJ1-1; 8 nucleotides align to TRBD1. This CDR3 region has 15 residues. With 5 bases clipped from V and 5 bases from J, the junction kept 10 bases outside the gene matches. Germline CDR1 LNHDA, CDR2 SQIVND (reference sequence). The CDR3 nucleotides read TGTGCCAGTAGTGCCCAGGGGGCGCTGGGAACTGAAGCTTTCTTT. This gives the protein CASSAQGALGTEAFF.

The V call is TRBV30, the J call TRBJ1-1, with D tentatively TRBD1 (5 bases). The V end lost 3 bases, the J end lost 9 bases, and 14 bases lay between the germline ends. There are 12 residues in the CDR3. Germline V gives CDR1 GTSNPN, CDR2 SVGIG (reference sequence). This CDR3 reads CAWSPMGGKAFF. The CDR3 coding sequence is TGTGCCTGGAGCCCAATGGGGGGGAAAGCTTTCTTT. Full variable domain (outside the CDR3, taken from reference TRBV30 and TRBJ1-1): SQTIHQWPATLVQPVGSPLSLECTVEGTSNPNLYWYRQAAGRGLQLLFYSVGIGQISSEVPQNLSASRPQDRQFILSSKKLLLSDSGFYLCAWSPMGGKAFFGQGTRLTVV.

The CDR3: CASSLWQGESSPLHF. CDR3 nucleotides: TGTGCCAGCAGCTTGTGGCAGGGGGAAAGTTCACCCCTCCACTTT. The genes are TRBV5-5 and TRBJ1-6; 7 bases match TRBD1. Germline V gives CDR1 SGHKS, CDR2 YYEKEE (reference sequence). V was clipped by 1 base and J by 9 bases; unmatched bases: 7. The CDR3 loop spans 15 amino acids. Full variable domain (missing parts from reference TRBV5-5 and TRBJ1-6): DAGVTQSPTHLIKTRGQQVTLRCSPISGHKSVSWYQQVLGQGPQFIFQYYEKEERGRGNFPDRFSARQFPNYSSELNVNALLLGDSALYLCASSLWQGESSPLHFGNGTRLTVT.

This sequence joins TRBV18 and TRBJ2-3; D is perhaps TRBD1 (5 bases). The germline gives CDR1 KGHSH, CDR2 LQKENI. V was clipped by 3 bases and J by 0 bases, with 10 bases between them. CDR3 length: 15 amino acids. Here the CDR3 DNA reads TGTGCCAGCTCACCTCAACAGGATAGCACAGATACGCAGTATTTT. This codes for CASSPQQDSTDTQYF.

The CDR3 loop reads CASSIVVDRVGERSPLHF. As DNA, the CDR3 is TGTGCCAGTAGTATAGTGGTTGACAGGGTGGGGGAGAGATCACCCCTCCACTTT. V gene TRBV19 combines with J gene TRBJ1-6; TRBD1 aligns across 7 bases. Trimming took 1 base from V and 10 from J; bases not matched to a gene: 16. Germline CDR1 and CDR2: LNHDA and SQIVND (reference sequence). This CDR3 contains 18 residues. The full variable domain, completed using reference TRBV19 and TRBJ1-6, is DGGITQSPKYLFRKEGQNVTLSCEQNLNHDAMYWYRQDPGQGLRLIYYSQIVNDFQKGDIAEGYSVSREKKESFPLTVTSAQKNPTAFYLCASSIVVDRVGERSPLHFGNGTRLTVT.

The chain links TRBV30 to TRBJ2-3; 7 bases fit TRBD1. Germline CDR1 and CDR2: GTSNPN and SVGIG (reference sequence). The CDR3 runs to 16 residues. After removal of 0 bases from V and 3 bases from J, the junction contained 9 bases not matched to a gene. As DNA, the CDR3 is TGTGCCTGGAGTGTCTATCAAGGGGGCAGGACAGATACGCAGTATTTT. As protein: CAWSVYQGGRTDTQYF.

The V gene is TRBV6-1, the J gene TRBJ1-2, with 7 bases that match TRBD1. V shed 2 bases and J 3 bases; nucleotides not matched to a gene: 12. Germline V gene data show CDR1 as MNHNS and CDR2 as SASEGT. The CDR3 covers 17 residues. The CDR3: CASSERDSPLFDYGYTF. Here the CDR3 DNA reads TGTGCCAGCAGTGAACGGGACAGTCCCCTCTTTGACTATGGCTACACCTTC.

This clone was detected a few times. The rearrangement uses TRBV27 and TRBJ1-6; 10 positions match TRBD1. This CDR3 has 14 amino acids. J gave up 8 bases and V 6 bases, and 4 bases lay outside the gene matches. CDR1 and CDR2 (germline): MNHEY, SMNVEV (reference sequence). This CDR3 is CASRVGQGYSPLHF. In nucleotides, the CDR3 is TGTGCCAGCAGAGTGGGACAGGGGTATTCACCCCTCCACTTT.

The chain combines TRBV12-5 with TRBJ1-2; the D is unclear. Germline values: CDR1 LGHNT, CDR2 FRNRAP. Trimming took 1 base from V and 6 from J, leaving 12 bases between them. The CDR3 extends over 14 amino acids. DNA of the CDR3: TGTGCTAGTGGTTTGGGAGGATTACCACATGGCTACACCTTC. This translates into CASGLGGLPHGYTF.

The chain recombines TRBV6-6 with TRBJ1-1, with D perhaps matching TRBD1 (5 bases). The CDR3 totals 13 residues. V was cut by 7 bases and J by 2 bases, with 11 bases left in between. The V gene's germline CDR1 is MNHNY and CDR2 SVGAGI (reference sequence). CDR3 nucleotides: TGTGCCAGCATCGGGACTCTTAACACTGAAGCTTTCTTT. This translates into CASIGTLNTEAFF.

The chain has TRBV7-2 and TRBJ1-1; D might be TRBD1 (6 bases). Per germline, CDR1 SGHTA and CDR2 FQGNSA. The CDR3 covers 14 residues. Trimming took 5 bases from V and 5 from J, leaving 15 bases between them. CDR3 protein: CASSNQGGGTEAFF. Here the CDR3 DNA reads TGTGCCAGCAGCAACCAAGGGGGTGGTACTGAAGCTTTCTTT.

The sample holds one count of this clone. The V gene is TRBV5-5, the J gene TRBJ1-3; D may be TRBD1 (6 bases). Looked up from germline, CDR1 is SGHKS and CDR2 is YYEKEE (reference sequence). With 5 bases removed from V and 0 bases from J, the gap between germline ends came to 9 bases. The CDR3 loop spans 14 amino acids. The CDR3 reads CASSPGDSGNTIYF. DNA of the CDR3: TGTGCCAGCAGTCCAGGGGACTCTGGAAACACCATATATTTT.

The chain joins TRBV11-2 to TRBJ2-1; D uncertain. Germline V gene lookup returns CDR1 SGHAT and CDR2 FQNNGV. V lost 4 bases to trimming and J lost 9 bases, with 7 bases between them. The CDR3 covers 11 residues. Here the CDR3 reads CASSYGGEQFF. In nucleotides, the CDR3 is TGTGCCAGCAGCTATGGCGGTGAGCAGTTCTTC. Based on the CDR3 plus reference TRBV11-2 and TRBJ2-1, the full variable domain is EAGVAQSPRYKIIEKRQSVAFWCNPISGHATLYWYQQILGQGPKLLIQFQNNGVVDDSQLPKDRFSAERLKGVDSTLKIQPAKLEDSAVYLCASSYGGEQFFGPGTRLTVL.

The sample holds one count of this clone. V is TRBV19 and J is TRBJ1-5; TRBD1 agrees at 9 bases. CDR3 length equals 19 residues. Germline assignment: CDR1 LNHDA and CDR2 SQIVND (reference sequence). The junction had 12 bases not matched to a gene; V was cut back by 3 bases and J by 0 bases. The CDR3, as DNA: TGTGCCAGTAGTATCCAGGACAGGGGAAGGTACAATAGCAATCAGCCCCAGCATTTT. Protein sequence: CASSIQDRGRYNSNQPQHF.

The chain uses TRBV27 and TRBJ2-7; D unclear. The V and J ends lost 3 bases and 9 bases respectively, with 15 bases between them. Germline lookup yields CDR1 MNHEY and CDR2 SMNVEV (reference sequence). There are 13 residues in the CDR3. Here the CDR3 reads CASSFASSPVQYF. The CDR3 coding sequence is TGTGCCAGCAGTTTTGCCTCAAGCCCCGTGCAGTACTTC.

J is TRBJ1-2 and V is TRBV6-4; D perhaps matches TRBD1 (5 bases). V was trimmed by 3 bases and J by 4 bases, leaving 12 bases between them. CDR3 length: 14 residues. Germline V gene lookup returns CDR1 MRHNA and CDR2 SNTAGT. The CDR3 nucleotides are TGTGCCAGCAGTGATACCAGGGTTCCCTATGGCTACACCTTC. This translates into CASSDTRVPYGYTF.

This clone was recorded once. The chain uses TRBV19 and TRBJ2-3; weak D call: TRBD2 (7 bases). The ends were cut back, 3 bases at V and 2 bases at J, with 18 bases in the middle. This CDR3 is built from 17 residues. Germline CDR1 and CDR2: LNHDA and SQIVND (reference sequence). The CDR3 DNA is TGTGCCAGTAGTATGTCAGGCGGCGGGGGCAACACAGATACGCAGTATTTT. Its translation is CASSMSGGGGNTDTQYF.

The rearrangement links TRBV27 to TRBJ1-4; TRBD1 might be the D (6 bases). With 4 bases removed from V and 5 bases from J, the gap between germline ends came to 14 bases. This CDR3 has 15 residues. Germline CDR1 and CDR2: MNHEY and SMNVEV (reference sequence). DNA of the CDR3: TGTGCCAGCAGTTCCCCAGGGGCGGAAAATGAAAAACTGTTTTTT. Its translation is CASSSPGAENEKLFF.

The CDR3 protein is CASSLDGGWENEQFF. The CDR3 region has the DNA TGTGCCAGCAGCTTAGATGGAGGGTGGGAGAATGAGCAGTTCTTC. The gene calls are TRBV11-3 and TRBJ2-1; possibly TRBD2 for D (6 bases). Looked up from germline, CDR1 is SGHNT and CDR2 is YENEEA. This CDR3 region has 15 residues. The V and J ends lost 0 bases and 7 bases respectively, with 13 bases between them. Looking up the rest from reference TRBV11-3 and TRBJ2-1 gives the full variable domain: EAGVVQSPRYKIIEKKQPVAFWCNPISGHNTLYWYLQNLGQGPELLIRYENEEAVDDSQLPKDRFSAERLKGVDSTLKIQPAELGDSAVYLCASSLDGGWENEQFFGPGTRLTVL.

The chain combines TRBV20-1 with TRBJ1-4; D uncertain. V lost 3 bases and J lost 0, with 5 bases in between. Germline V gene sequence: CDR1 DFQATT, CDR2 SNEGSKA (reference sequence). The CDR3 consists of 13 residues. CDR3 in DNA: TGCAGTGCTAGTCGCGCAACTAATGAAAAACTGTTTTTT. This sequence encodes CSASRATNEKLFF.

CDR3 in DNA: TGTGCCAGCAGCTTGATAACAGATACGCCCTATGGCTACACCTTC. This codes for CASSLITDTPYGYTF. The chain couples TRBV5-4 to TRBJ1-2; D not certain. CDR1 is SGHNT and CDR2 is YYREEE in the germline V gene (reference sequence). Trimming pared 1 base from V and 4 bases from J, leaving 14 bases between. The CDR3 sequence is 15 residues long.

This clone occurred a few times. The chain couples TRBV10-3 to TRBJ2-7; D is possibly TRBD1 (6 bases). The germline V gene has CDR1 ENHRY and CDR2 SYGVKD. Trimming removed 4 bases at V and 6 bases at J, with 10 bases between. The CDR3 is 12 residues long. CDR3 region: CAISADRSEQYF. Here the CDR3 DNA reads TGTGCCATCAGTGCCGACAGGTCCGAGCAGTACTTC.

Only one count was recorded for this clone. The chain uses TRBV6-4 and TRBJ2-1; 8 nucleotides align to TRBD1. After removal of 0 bases from V and 11 bases from J, the junction contained 6 bases not matched to a gene. The germline V gene has CDR1 MRHNA and CDR2 SNTAGT. The CDR3 spans 14 residues. The CDR3 here is CASSDSDRAYKQFF. The DNA of the CDR3 is TGTGCCAGCAGTGACTCGGACAGGGCGTACAAGCAGTTCTTC.

The rearrangement links TRBV3-1 (or the pseudogene TRBV3-2) to TRBJ1-5; 9 nucleotides line up with TRBD1. The CDR3 is made up of 15 amino acids. Germline CDR1 is LGHDT and CDR2 is YNNKEL (reference sequence). V lost 1 base, J lost 6 bases, and 4 bases stayed unmatched. Here the CDR3 DNA reads TGTGCCAGCAGCCAAGGACAGGGGGGAACTCAGCCCCAGCATTTT. Protein sequence: CASSQGQGGTQPQHF.

The J gene is TRBJ2-1, the V gene TRBV6-5; 8 bases agree with TRBD1. The CDR3 is 13 residues long. Germline assignment: CDR1 MNHEY and CDR2 SVGAGI. Losses at the gene ends were 5 bases for V and 15 bases for J; bases not matched to a gene: 12. The CDR3 region is CASSTRPDRAPFF. CDR3 bases: TGTGCCAGCAGTACCCGCCCGGACAGGGCTCCGTTCTTC.